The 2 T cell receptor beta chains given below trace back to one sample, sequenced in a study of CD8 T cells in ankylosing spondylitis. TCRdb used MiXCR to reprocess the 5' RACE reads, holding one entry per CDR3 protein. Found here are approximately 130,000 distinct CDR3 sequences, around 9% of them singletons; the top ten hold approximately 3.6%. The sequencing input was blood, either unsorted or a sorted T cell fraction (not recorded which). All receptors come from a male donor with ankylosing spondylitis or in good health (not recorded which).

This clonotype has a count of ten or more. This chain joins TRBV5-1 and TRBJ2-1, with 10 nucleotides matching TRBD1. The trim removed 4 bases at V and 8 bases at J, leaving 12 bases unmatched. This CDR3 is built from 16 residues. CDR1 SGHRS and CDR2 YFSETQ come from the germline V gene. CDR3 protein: CASSPLTGTGVHEQFF. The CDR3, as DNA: TGCGCCAGCAGCCCGCTAACCGGGACAGGGGTTCATGAGCAGTTCTTC.

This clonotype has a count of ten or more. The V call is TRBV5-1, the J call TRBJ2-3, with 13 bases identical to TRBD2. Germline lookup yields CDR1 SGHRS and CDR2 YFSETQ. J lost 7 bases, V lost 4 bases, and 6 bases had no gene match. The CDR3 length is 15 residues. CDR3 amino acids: CASSPGTSGMYTQYF. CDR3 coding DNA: TGCGCCAGCAGCCCCGGGACTAGCGGGATGTATACGCAGTATTTT. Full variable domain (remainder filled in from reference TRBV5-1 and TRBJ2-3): KAGVTQTPRYLIKTRGQQVTLSCSPISGHRSVSWYQQTPGQGLQFLFEYFSETQRNKGNFPGRFSGRQFSNSRSEMNVSTLELGDSALYLCASSPGTSGMYTQYFGPGTRLTVL.